The 24 T cell receptor beta chains in this list originate from one sample, sequenced in a study of identical twins. TCRdb passed the 5' RACE reads through MiXCR, listing each CDR3 protein once. The table shows around 490,000 distinct CDR3 sequences, with roughly 13% occurring only once. The sample also formed part of further work on yellow fever vaccine responses in identical twins.

Sequenced material: CD4+ T cells sorted from blood. Receptors were obtained from a woman between 18 and 29 years old in good health.

Remarks on this clonotype: It may be a read error: a sequence one base away is much more abundant. This chain uses TRBV6-2 or TRBV6-3 with TRBJ2-7; D could derive from TRBD1 or TRBD2 (6 bases each). V lost 6 bases to trimming and J lost 0 bases, with 9 bases between them. There are 13 residues in the CDR3. Germline lookup yields CDR1 MNHEY and CDR2 SVGEGT. The chain's CDR3 is CASRRDNSYEQYF. CDR3 DNA: TGTGCCAGCAGGCGGGACAACTCCTACGAGCAGTACTTC.

This clonotype appeared many times. The chain couples TRBV5-6 to TRBJ2-5, with TRBD2 matching 12 bases. With V trimmed by 4 bases and J by 4 bases, 8 bases remained unmatched. Per the germline V gene, CDR1 is SGHDT and CDR2 is YYEEEE. This CDR3 has 16 residues. Here the CDR3 DNA reads TGTGCCAGCAGCCCGCTGACTAGCGGGGGTCGAGAGACCCAGTACTTC. This codes for CASSPLTSGGRETQYF. The full variable domain, its missing parts supplied by reference TRBV5-6 and TRBJ2-5, is DAGVTQSPTHLIKTRGQQVTLRCSPKSGHDTVSWYQQALGQGPQFIFQYYEEEERQRGNFPDRFSGHQFPNYSSELNVNALLLGDSALYLCASSPLTSGGRETQYFGPGTRLLVL.

The chain is built from TRBV6-5 and TRBJ2-7, with D unresolved. The CDR3 runs 16 residues. Trimming left V 0 bases short and J 2 bases short, with 14 bases between. CDR1 and CDR2 (germline): MNHEY, SVGAGI. CDR3 protein: CASSYSGLDEAYEQYF. CDR3 DNA sequence: TGTGCCAGCAGTTACTCAGGATTGGATGAGGCCTACGAGCAGTACTTC.

The chain combines TRBV4-1 with TRBJ2-7, with 8 bases that match TRBD2. CDR1 and CDR2 (germline): MGHRA, YSYEKL. This CDR3 is 16 amino acids long. J lost 0 bases, V lost 0 bases, and 4 bases had no gene match. CDR3 sequence reads: CASSQDETSASYEQYF. The CDR3 DNA sequence: TGCGCCAGCAGCCAAGATGAGACTAGCGCCTCCTACGAGCAGTACTTC.

The V call is TRBV20-1, the J call TRBJ2-3; 9 bases line up with TRBD1. The germline V gene has CDR1 DFQATT and CDR2 SNEGSKA (reference sequence). There are 12 residues in the CDR3. Trimming removed 5 bases from V and 5 bases from J; junction bases left unmatched: 2. The DNA of the CDR3 is TGCAGTGCTGGGACAGGGAAAGATACGCAGTATTTT. Translating gives CSAGTGKDTQYF.

This clonotype was seen only a few times. V is TRBV5-1 and J is TRBJ2-7, with 10 nucleotides matching TRBD1. The V gene's germline CDR1 is SGHRS and CDR2 YFSETQ. The V gene end was trimmed by 3 bases and the J gene end by 2 bases; junction bases not matched to a gene: 5. The length of the CDR3 is 15 residues. The CDR3 loop reads CASSSPGTGAYEQYF. For the CDR3, the DNA is TGCGCCAGCAGCTCACCCGGGACAGGGGCCTACGAGCAGTACTTC.

This clonotype was picked up a small number of times. CDR3: CASRAGLVKNIQYF. The CDR3 DNA is TGTGCCAGCAGGGCGGGACTTGTGAAAAACATTCAGTACTTC. The chain recombines TRBV12-3 or TRBV12-4 with TRBJ2-4; tentatively, D is TRBD2 (6 bases). The CDR3 is 14 amino acids. Trimming pared 6 bases from V and 4 bases from J, leaving 13 bases between.

J is TRBJ2-1 and V is TRBV20-1; 7 nucleotides align to TRBD1. The CDR3 contains 14 residues. Germline CDR1 reads DFQATT; CDR2 reads SNEGSKA (reference sequence). The J segment lost 0 bases and the V segment lost 5 bases, leaving 4 bases of the junction unmatched. Here the CDR3 DNA reads TGCAGTGCTCAGACAGGGAGCTCCTACAATGAGCAGTTCTTC. This translates into CSAQTGSSYNEQFF.

This clonotype was found a few times. This chain uses TRBV3-1 with TRBJ1-2; the D is unclear. CDR1 and CDR2 from the germline V gene are LGHDT and YNNKEL (reference sequence). V lost 1 base and J lost 3, with 21 bases in between. The CDR3 loop spans 18 amino acids. CDR3 bases: TGTGCCAGCAGCCAAGTGTACGGAAAAGGGCGGAAGGACTATGGCTACACCTTC. It translates to CASSQVYGKGRKDYGYTF.

This clonotype was seen many times. The V and J genes are TRBV2 and TRBJ2-7; 7 bases line up with TRBD1. Germline V gives CDR1 SNHLY, CDR2 FYNNEI. The CDR3 consists of 14 residues. Trimming removed 5 bases from V and 2 bases from J; junction bases left unmatched: 6. The CDR3 sequence: CASSLQGPPYEQYF. CDR3 bases: TGTGCCAGCAGTCTACAGGGGCCACCCTACGAGCAGTACTTC.

The gene calls are TRBV6-2 or TRBV6-3 and TRBJ2-7, with TRBD1 matching 7 bases. This CDR3 spans 15 amino acids. Germline trimming cut 2 bases from V and 2 bases from J; bases unmatched to any gene: 6. Germline CDR1 MNHEY, CDR2 SVGEGT. The DNA of the CDR3 is TGTGCCAGCAGTTACGGACAGGTGAAAACCTACGAGCAGTACTTC. Translation: CASSYGQVKTYEQYF.

The J gene is TRBJ2-7, the V gene TRBV10-3, with 8 bases lining up with TRBD1. The CDR3 covers 11 residues. Germline-derived CDR1 and CDR2 are ENHRY and SYGVKD. Germline trimming cut 10 bases from V and 2 bases from J; bases unmatched to any gene: 1. CDR3 amino acids: CATQGAYEQYF. The CDR3 nucleotides are TGTGCCACACAGGGGGCCTACGAGCAGTACTTC.

J is TRBJ2-1 and V is TRBV2, with D unclear. The CDR3 runs to 14 residues. Germline loops: CDR1 SNHLY, CDR2 FYNNEI. Trimming took off 4 bases at V and 0 bases at J, with 7 bases between the two ends. Written as DNA, the CDR3 is TGTGCCAGCAGTGGCTGGAGCTCCTACAATGAGCAGTTCTTC. Amino acid sequence: CASSGWSSYNEQFF.

J is TRBJ1-2 and V is TRBV5-6, with D hard to call. Germline assignment: CDR1 SGHDT and CDR2 YYEEEE. This CDR3 has 18 amino acids. Trimming took 0 bases from V and 1 from J, leaving 19 bases between them. The chain's CDR3 is CASSLGLQTPGYNYGYTF. The CDR3 DNA reads as TGTGCCAGCAGCTTGGGTTTGCAGACCCCAGGATATAACTATGGCTACACCTTC.

This clonotype turned up a few times. CDR3 sequence: CASSGRGRYSNQPQHF. In DNA form, the CDR3 reads TGTGCCAGCAGCGGACGAGGACGGTATAGCAATCAGCCCCAGCATTTT. The gene calls are TRBV7-2 and TRBJ1-5, with D uncertain. Germline V gene data show CDR1 as SGHTA and CDR2 as FQGNSA. There are 16 residues in the CDR3. V was trimmed by 5 bases and J by 0 bases, leaving 14 bases between them.

The chain couples TRBV6-6 to TRBJ2-7; D gene unclear. The germline CDR1 and CDR2 sequences are MNHNY and SVGAGI (reference sequence). The CDR3 runs to 12 residues. V shed 2 bases and J shed 5 bases, with 7 bases lying between them. CDR3 region: CASSYPLDEQYF. The DNA for the CDR3 is TGTGCCAGCAGTTACCCCCTGGACGAGCAGTACTTC.

The rearrangement links TRBV12-3 or TRBV12-4 to TRBJ2-2; TRBD1 aligns across 7 bases. V was pared by 6 bases and J by 1 base, with 8 bases of the junction left unmatched. This CDR3 comprises 16 residues. CDR3 nucleotide sequence: TGTGCCAGCAGACCTCGACAGGGCGAGAACACCGGGGAGCTGTTTTTT. Protein sequence: CASRPRQGENTGELFF.

This clonotype was seen repeatedly, ten times or more. The chain uses TRBV28 and TRBJ2-7, with TRBD2 matching 11 bases. The V gene's germline CDR1 is MDHEN and CDR2 SYDVKM. The ends lost 4 bases at V and 1 base at J; junction bases unmatched: 3. This CDR3 has 15 amino acids. The CDR3 sequence: CASSSLAGGSYEQYF. The CDR3 DNA reads TGTGCCAGCAGTTCCCTAGCGGGAGGATCCTACGAGCAGTACTTC. The complete variable domain, with remaining parts taken from reference TRBV28 and TRBJ2-7, reads DVKVTQSSRYLVKRTGEKVFLECVQDMDHENMFWYRQDPGLGLRLIYFSYDVKMKEKGDIPEGYSVSREKKERFSLILESASTNQTSMYLCASSSLAGGSYEQYFGPGTRLTVT.

V usage is TRBV5-1 and J usage is TRBJ2-1; D gene ambiguous. The CDR3 totals 15 residues. Per germline, CDR1 SGHRS and CDR2 YFSETQ. Trimming stripped 1 base from V and 4 bases from J, with 12 bases between. The CDR3 region has the DNA TGCGCCAGCAGCTTGCCCCGGCTTGGATACAATGAGCAGTTCTTC. Its protein is CASSLPRLGYNEQFF.

This clonotype was counted a few times. The V call is TRBV4-2, the J call TRBJ2-3; 11 bases fit TRBD2. The CDR3 sequence is 18 residues long. Germline CDR1 is LGHNA and CDR2 is YNFKEQ. V was pared by 1 base and J by 1 base, with 7 bases of the junction left unmatched. CDR3 region: CASSQGGLAGGRTDTQYF. CDR3 nucleotide sequence: TGTGCCAGCAGCCAAGGAGGATTAGCGGGGGGGCGCACAGATACGCAGTATTTT.

The chain links TRBV3-1 to TRBJ2-1; D is uncertain. The CDR3 contains 13 residues. CDR1 is LGHDT, CDR2 YNNKEL, per germline (reference sequence). V shed 8 bases and J shed 6 bases, with 14 bases lying between them. The CDR3 loop is CASGSGETNEQFF. CDR3 nucleotide sequence: TGTGCCAGCGGTTCTGGCGAAACCAATGAGCAGTTCTTC.

The chain employs TRBV3-1 and TRBJ1-5; 11 bases fit TRBD1. V trimming: 1 base; J trimming: 5 bases; junction bases outside the gene matches: 4. The CDR3 contains 16 residues. CDR1 is LGHDT and CDR2 is YNNKEL in the germline V gene (reference sequence). CDR3 in amino acids: CASSQGTGGGYQPQHF. CDR3 DNA sequence: TGTGCCAGCAGCCAAGGGACAGGGGGCGGCTATCAGCCCCAGCATTTT.

This clonotype was detected only a few times. V is TRBV30 and J is TRBJ2-3; the D gene is possibly TRBD1 (6 bases). CDR3 size: 13 residues. CDR1 and CDR2 (germline): GTSNPN, SVGIG (reference sequence). V was clipped by 1 base and J by 3 bases, with 8 bases between them. CDR3 amino acids: CAWSEGVTDTQYF. Here the CDR3 DNA reads TGTGCCTGGAGTGAGGGGGTGACAGATACGCAGTATTTT. The full variable domain, rest sourced from reference TRBV30 and TRBJ2-3, is SQTIHQWPATLVQPVGSPLSLECTVEGTSNPNLYWYRQAAGRGLQLLFYSVGIGQISSEVPQNLSASRPQDRQFILSSKKLLLSDSGFYLCAWSEGVTDTQYFGPGTRLTVL.

The J gene is TRBJ2-7, the V gene TRBV28; 7 positions agree with TRBD2. Germline V CDR1 and CDR2: MDHEN, SYDVKM. J lost 7 bases, V lost 3 bases, and 3 bases had no gene match. CDR3 length: 12 amino acids. The CDR3 nucleotides are TGTGCCAGCAGTTTGGGGGGGTGGGAGCAGTACTTC. Translated, it gives CASSLGGWEQYF.